The clone carrying this TCR beta chain was counted only a few times. Germline values: CDR1 LNHDA, CDR2 SQIVND (reference sequence). This CDR3 has 15 amino acids. J lost 3 bases, V lost 1 base, and 3 bases had no gene match. The data were obtained in a study of blood T cell repertoires in COVID-19. For the study at large: The origin of the acute and convalescent COVID-19 samples was the United States, Italy and Spain. From T cells, B-cell-depleted T cells, or PBMCs came the material, which was cDNA or gDNA.

Original analysis: Scientists estimated how many nucleated cells there were by amplifying reference gene primers. Assay: immunoSEQ multiplex PCR; the TCRdb copy retains only in-frame clones and omits some. The D gene and trimming were derived from the DNA, and the V and J assignments and clone size from that table. The sample contains about 170,000 clones, 82% of which appear only once. The chain is built from TRBV19 and TRBJ2-1, with 7 bases aligning to TRBD1. This TCR was sampled from a woman in her 70s with acute or convalescent COVID-19. Sequenced material: peripheral blood. CDR3 coding DNA: TGTGCCAGTAGTATAGGTTCAGGGGGCTACAATGAGCAGTTCTTC. Translated: CASSIGSGGYNEQFF.